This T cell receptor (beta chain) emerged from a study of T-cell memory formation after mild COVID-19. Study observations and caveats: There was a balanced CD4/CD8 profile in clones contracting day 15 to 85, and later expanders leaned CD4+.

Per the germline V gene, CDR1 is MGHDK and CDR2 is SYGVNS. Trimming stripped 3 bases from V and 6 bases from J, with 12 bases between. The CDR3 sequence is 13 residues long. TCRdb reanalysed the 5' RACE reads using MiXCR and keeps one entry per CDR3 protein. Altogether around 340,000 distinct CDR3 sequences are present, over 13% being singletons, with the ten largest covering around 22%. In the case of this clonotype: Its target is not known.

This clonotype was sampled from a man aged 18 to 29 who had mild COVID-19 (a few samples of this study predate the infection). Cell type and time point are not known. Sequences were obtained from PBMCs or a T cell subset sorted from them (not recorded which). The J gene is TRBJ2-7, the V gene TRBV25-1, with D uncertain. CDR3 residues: CASSDFRAGEQYF. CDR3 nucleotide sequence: TGTGCCAGCAGTGACTTTCGGGCTGGCGAGCAGTACTTC.